Given below is one TCR beta chain in context. The sample comes from a study of blood T cell repertoires in COVID-19. Some clones are missing from TCRdb's copy, which holds only in-frame ones; the method was immunoSEQ multiplex PCR. The sample carries 95,000 to 150,000 clones, about 90% recorded once. Germline V gene data show CDR1 as KGHDR and CDR2 as SFDVKD. This CDR3 spans 14 amino acids. After removal of 3 bases from V and 4 bases from J, the junction contained 4 bases not matched to a gene. The TCR was taken from a woman in her 50s with active or convalescent COVID-19. The chain combines TRBV24-1 with TRBJ2-7, with 8 nucleotides matching TRBD1. Sequenced sample: peripheral blood. CDR3: CATSDPGQAYEQYF. The DNA for the CDR3 is TGTGCCACCAGTGATCCGGGACAGGCTTACGAGCAGTACTTC.